This T cell receptor (beta chain) was identified during a study of a mutant IDH1 vaccine in newly diagnosed glioma. Study details: In weeks 1, 3, 5, 7, 11, 15, 19 and 23, patients were vaccinated. Every participant had undergone radiotherapy, temozolomide, or both before, and most underwent both.

The repertoire was sequenced with immunoSEQ multiplex PCR; TCRdb's copy has only in-frame clones and lacks some. The data contain roughly 42,000 clones, roughly 88% of them seen just once; the ten biggest clones take up 1.7%. This clone was observed a handful of times. What it binds is not known. Time point defined: week 5, during vaccination. A 20-mer mutant IDH1 peptide at 300 ug was injected subcutaneously with topical imiquimod. The sample was PBMCs, taken from a glioma patient whose treatment included an IDH1 peptide vaccine. The TCR originated in a man aged 40-55 years with glioma.

CDR3 sequence reads: CSVGTASNQPQHF. The CDR3 nucleotides read TGCAGCGTTGGGACAGCTAGCAATCAGCCCCAGCATTTT. The rearrangement joins TRBV29-1 to TRBJ1-5, with TRBD1 as a possible D gene (6 bases). The CDR3 has 13 amino acids. V was trimmed by 4 bases and J by 0 bases, leaving 7 bases between them. CDR1 SQVTM and CDR2 ANQGSEA come from the germline V gene.